This entry lists 25 T cell receptor beta chains sequenced from one sample in a study of PD-L1 blockade in urothelial cancer. The time point was: peripheral blood 6 weeks after treatment start. Clones were read by immunoSEQ multiplex PCR, and TCRdb kept only the in-frame ones, dropping some. The sample lists tens of thousands of clones, about 85% occurring once. The input for sequencing was PBMCs, taken around atezolizumab (anti-PD-L1) treatment. The source is a man between 50 and 59 years old with urothelial cancer.

The chain combines TRBV5-1 with TRBJ2-2; 8 bases line up with TRBD2. After removal of 4 bases from V and 13 bases from J, the junction contained 12 bases not matched to a gene. CDR1 is SGHRS and CDR2 is YFSETQ in the germline V gene. CDR3 length equals 14 residues. The CDR3 DNA sequence: TGCGCCAGCAGCCTCTCTTCGGGGCGGGAGGTGCTGTTTTTT. This sequence encodes CASSLSSGREVLFF.

This sequence joins TRBV6-1 and TRBJ2-2; 11 nucleotides line up with TRBD2. Trimming at V came to 1 base and at J to 4 bases, leaving 2 bases not matched to a gene. The CDR3 totals 16 residues. CDR1 is MNHNS, CDR2 SASEGT, per germline. The CDR3 nucleotides read TGTGCCAGCAGTGAAGAAACTAGCGGGGGCACCGGGGAGCTGTTTTTT. As protein: CASSEETSGGTGELFF.

The chain recombines TRBV7-2 with TRBJ2-7; D ambiguous. CDR1 SGHTA and CDR2 FQGNSA come from the germline V gene. The V gene lost 1 base and the J gene lost 0 bases, with 10 bases spanning the gap. The CDR3 runs 15 residues. The CDR3 reads CASSLGALSSYEQYF. CDR3 DNA: TGTGCCAGCAGCTTAGGAGCGCTAAGCTCCTACGAGCAGTACTTC.

This rearrangement joins TRBV5-4 to TRBJ2-6; D possibly corresponds to TRBD1 (6 bases). V lost 5 bases to trimming and J lost 5 bases, with 14 bases between them. The V gene's germline CDR1 is SGHNT and CDR2 YYREEE (reference sequence). This CDR3 region has 15 residues. DNA for the CDR3: TGTGCCAGCAGGAAACAGGGACCTAGGGCCAACGTCCTGACTTTC. Its translation is CASRKQGPRANVLTF.

The chain employs TRBV5-1 and TRBJ2-3; 10 bases map to TRBD1. The CDR3 extends over 15 amino acids. Trimming cost V 4 bases and J 5 bases; bases outside gene matches: 7. The germline CDR1 and CDR2 sequences are SGHRS and YFSETQ. The CDR3 DNA reads as TGCGCCAGCAGCACAGACAGGGGGCAGAGAGATACGCAGTATTTT. Translated: CASSTDRGQRDTQYF.

The chain is built from TRBV7-6 and TRBJ1-4, with 7 bases identical to TRBD1. The V segment lost 0 bases and the J segment 7 bases; nucleotides outside the gene matches: 5. The CDR3 loop spans 15 amino acids. Germline loops: CDR1 SGHVS, CDR2 FNYEAQ. The CDR3 region has the DNA TGTGCCAGCAGCTTAGCGACAGGGAGTAGTGAAAAACTGTTTTTT. Its protein is CASSLATGSSEKLFF.

The J gene is TRBJ2-4, the V gene TRBV29-1; 11 nucleotides align to TRBD2. With V trimmed by 5 bases and J by 6 bases, 9 bases remained unmatched. CDR1 and CDR2 from the germline V gene are SQVTM and ANQGSEA. This CDR3 contains 15 residues. This chain's CDR3 is CSVLLAGGGGNIQYF. As DNA, the CDR3 is TGCAGCGTTTTATTAGCGGGAGGGGGGGGAAACATTCAGTACTTC.

The CDR3 region is CASSEAGAPSYEQYF. The DNA for the CDR3 is TGTGCCAGCAGTGAAGCGGGGGCTCCTTCCTACGAGCAGTACTTC. The V and J genes are TRBV6-1 and TRBJ2-7; a weak D match, TRBD1 (6 bases). Germline CDR1 is MNHNS and CDR2 is SASEGT. This CDR3 spans 15 amino acids. The germline V and J ends were trimmed by 0 bases and 1 base, with 10 bases remaining between them.

V is TRBV29-1 and J is TRBJ2-5, with 9 bases matching TRBD1. The CDR3 spans 13 residues. V shed 6 bases, J shed 2 bases, and the junction held 4 bases outside the gene matches. Germline V gene sequence: CDR1 SQVTM, CDR2 ANQGSEA. DNA for the CDR3: TGCAGCGTGCACAGGGGGCGGCAAGAGACCCAGTACTTC. It encodes CSVHRGRQETQYF.

This clone has just one count. This chain links TRBV9 with TRBJ2-3, with 10 nucleotides matching TRBD1. The CDR3 totals 16 residues. The germline gives CDR1 SGDLS, CDR2 YYNGEE. V shed 3 bases and J 4 bases; nucleotides not matched to a gene: 8. The CDR3 nucleotides read TGTGCCAGCAGCGGAGAGCGGACAGGGGGGGCAGATACGCAGTATTTT. The encoded protein is CASSGERTGGADTQYF.

The J gene is TRBJ2-7, the V gene TRBV30; 10 nucleotides match TRBD1. CDR1 and CDR2 (germline): GTSNPN, SVGIG (reference sequence). The CDR3 contains 12 residues. V dropped 4 bases and J dropped 12; count of bases not matched to a gene: 9. DNA of the CDR3: TGTGCCTGGAATTCGGGACAGGGGATTGTGTACTTC. It specifies CAWNSGQGIVYF.

The V gene is TRBV27, the J gene TRBJ1-4; the match to TRBD1 covers 7 bases. This CDR3 is built from 14 residues. Germline CDR1 MNHEY, CDR2 SMNVEV (reference sequence). The trim removed 5 bases at V and 10 bases at J, leaving 10 bases unmatched. The CDR3 sequence is CASSPLTGSSKLFF. The CDR3 DNA reads as TGTGCCAGCAGTCCATTGACAGGGTCCTCAAAACTGTTTTTT.

The sample holds one count of this clone. J is TRBJ1-5 and V is TRBV6-1; TRBD1 aligns across 12 bases. This CDR3 is built from 16 residues. CDR1 and CDR2 (germline): MNHNS, SASEGT. J was trimmed by 2 bases and V by 4 bases; bases with no gene match: 3. For the CDR3, the DNA is TGTGCCAGCAGTGGGGGACAGGGGGCCCGCAATCAGCCCCAGCATTTT. Translating gives CASSGGQGARNQPQHF.

CDR3 in amino acids: CASSAGVAYNEQFF. The CDR3 nucleotides read TGTGCCAGCAGTGCGGGAGTGGCCTACAATGAGCAGTTCTTC. The J gene is TRBJ2-1, the V gene TRBV28; the match to TRBD2 covers 7 bases. V was clipped by 5 bases and J by 2 bases; unmatched bases: 3. From germline, CDR1 is MDHEN and CDR2 SYDVKM. This CDR3 has 14 residues.

The V and J genes are TRBV6-5 and TRBJ2-1; 8 bases line up with TRBD2. Germline V lookup: CDR1 MNHEY, CDR2 SVGAGI. The V segment lost 6 bases and the J segment 9 bases; nucleotides outside the gene matches: 13. This CDR3 spans 15 amino acids. CDR3 DNA: TGTGCCAGCAGATTAACCGGGACTAGTAATGGTGAGCAGTTCTTC. As protein: CASRLTGTSNGEQFF.

The rearrangement links TRBV10-2 to TRBJ2-1; 10 bases line up with TRBD2. After removal of 6 bases from V and 8 bases from J, the junction contained 4 bases not matched to a gene. The CDR3 consists of 13 residues. Germline V gives CDR1 WSHSY, CDR2 SAAADI. The DNA of the CDR3 is TGCGCCAGCAGGCTAGCGGGGGATCATGAGCAGTTCTTC. Translation gives CASRLAGDHEQFF.

Of note for this clone: Other DNA sequences in the same sample also yield this CDR3. V gene TRBV30 combines with J gene TRBJ2-3, with unresolved D. Germline-derived CDR1 and CDR2 are GTSNPN and SVGIG (reference sequence). The CDR3 totals 13 residues. V gave up 0 bases and J gave up 5 bases, with 9 bases separating them. CDR3 bases: TGTGCCTGGAGTGTACGAGAGAGAGATACGCAGTATTTT. Encoded protein: CAWSVRERDTQYF.

The gene calls are TRBV28 and TRBJ1-5; possibly TRBD1 for D (6 bases). This CDR3 contains 17 residues. The germline CDR1 and CDR2 sequences are MDHEN and SYDVKM. Trimming left V 10 bases short and J 0 bases short, with 22 bases between. As DNA, the CDR3 is TGTGCCACCCAGGTGGGGGGAGGGGGTCCTAGCAATCAGCCCCAGCATTTT. Its protein is CATQVGGGGPSNQPQHF.

The chain carries TRBV27 and TRBJ1-1; 9 bases fit TRBD1. Germline CDR1 and CDR2: MNHEY and SMNVEV (reference sequence). The V gene end was trimmed by 5 bases and the J gene end by 4 bases; junction bases not matched to a gene: 8. This CDR3 region has 15 residues. Here the CDR3 DNA reads TGTGCCAGCAGTGCGGGACAGGGTAAGTCCACTGAAGCTTTCTTT. It is translated as CASSAGQGKSTEAFF.

V is TRBV9 and J is TRBJ1-4, with D unresolved. Germline V gives CDR1 SGDLS, CDR2 YYNGEE. The CDR3 consists of 15 residues. V was pared by 4 bases and J by 0 bases, with 10 bases between. CDR3 sequence (DNA): TGTGCCAGCAGCCCCGGGGTTGCAACTAATGAAAAACTGTTTTTT. Protein product: CASSPGVATNEKLFF.

J is TRBJ1-1 and V is TRBV29-1; 8 nucleotides line up with TRBD1. This CDR3 spans 14 amino acids. Germline V gene lookup returns CDR1 SQVTM and CDR2 ANQGSEA. Trimming cost V 4 bases and J 0 bases; bases outside gene matches: 4. The CDR3 is CSVARTGMNTEAFF. DNA for the CDR3: TGCAGCGTTGCTCGGACAGGGATGAACACTGAAGCTTTCTTT.

The V call is TRBV7-2, the J call TRBJ2-3; 13 bases are a match to TRBD2. Trimming cost V 1 base and J 4 bases; bases outside gene matches: 11. Germline CDR1 reads SGHTA; CDR2 reads FQGNSA. This CDR3 has 19 amino acids. The DNA of the CDR3 is TGTGCCAGCAGCTTAGGGGGACTAGCGGGGCTAGTGGTGGCAGATACGCAGTATTTT. Its protein product is CASSLGGLAGLVVADTQYF. Using reference TRBV7-2 and TRBJ2-3 for the parts outside the CDR3, the full variable domain is GAGVSQSPSNKVTEKGKDVELRCDPISGHTALYWYRQSLGQGLEFLIYFQGNSAPDKSGLPSDRFSAERTGGSVSTLTIQRTQQEDSAVYLCASSLGGLAGLVVADTQYFGPGTRLTVL.

The CDR3 DNA is TGCGCCAGCAGCCAAGAGGGAGACAGGGCCTACGAGCAGTACTTC. This encodes CASSQEGDRAYEQYF. The rearrangement uses TRBV4-1 and TRBJ2-7, with TRBD1 identical over 7 bases. Germline CDR1 is MGHRA and CDR2 is YSYEKL. The CDR3 spans 15 residues. Losses at the gene ends were 0 bases for V and 2 bases for J; bases not matched to a gene: 4.

The chain combines TRBV19 with TRBJ1-5, with 7 bases that match TRBD1. This CDR3 is built from 15 residues. Trimming removed 7 bases from V and 1 base from J; junction bases left unmatched: 7. Germline CDR1 LNHDA, CDR2 SQIVND (reference sequence). As DNA, the CDR3 is TGTGCCAGTAAATGGGACAGCCGAAGCAATCAGCCCCAGCATTTT. As protein: CASKWDSRSNQPQHF.

The chain has TRBV9 and TRBJ2-3; 15 bases match TRBD2. CDR1 is SGDLS, CDR2 YYNGEE, per germline. This CDR3 is 19 amino acids long. V lost 3 bases and J lost 4; bases outside the gene matches: 12. The CDR3 nucleotides read TGTGCCAGCAGCGCAGGATCGGGGACTAGCGGGGGGTGGGCAGATACGCAGTATTTT. Translated, it gives CASSAGSGTSGGWADTQYF.